The rows below give T cell receptor beta chains drawn from one sample of a study of T cell responses to AZD1222 COVID-19 vaccine. Some clones are missing from TCRdb's copy, which holds only in-frame ones; the method was immunoSEQ multiplex PCR. Seen here are 100,000 to 140,000 clones, 80% to 95% observed once, and the top ten hold about 6.6%. The sequencing used peripheral blood, collected 28 days after the second AZD1222 dose. The source of these receptors is an adult who received the AZD1222 COVID-19 vaccine. Each CDR3 is given with its conserved first and last residue. Fields, in order: J gene, V gene, clone size, D gene, CDR3 protein, CDR3 DNA. The D gene is left open where the match is weak. Clone sizes are given selectively: once, few, many, or a class where the clone is expanded.

TRBJ2-3 TRBV6-5 . . CASNFQGTDTQYF TGTGCCAGCAATTTTCAGGGGACAGATACGCAGTATTTT
TRBJ1-5 TRBV5-6 . TRBD1 CASSFRTGGNQPQHF TGTGCCAGCAGCTTCAGGACAGGGGGCAATCAGCCCCAGCATTTT
TRBJ1-5 TRBV20-1 . . CSASKAGFQPQHF TGCAGTGCTAGTAAGGCAGGGTTTCAGCCCCAGCATTTT
TRBJ2-7 TRBV25-1 few TRBD2 CASSEFGTSGRREQYF TGTGCCAGCAGTGAATTCGGGACTAGCGGGAGGCGCGAGCAGTACTTC
TRBJ2-5 TRBV7-9 . TRBD2 CASSAAGVRGETQYF TGTGCCAGCAGCGCAGCGGGGGTTAGGGGAGAGACCCAGTACTTC
TRBJ2-1 TRBV6-6 . TRBD1 CASSPGTGDPTAFF TGTGCCAGCAGCCCCGGGACAGGGGACCCTACGGCGTTCTTC
TRBJ2-5 TRBV15 . TRBD1 CATRAGTGDRETQYF TGTGCCACCAGAGCCGGGACAGGGGATCGAGAGACCCAGTACTTC
TRBJ1-2 TRBV9 . TRBD1 CASSEEDRGYSYTF TGTGCCAGCAGCGAGGAGGACAGGGGGTATAGCTACACCTTC
TRBJ2-7 TRBV3-1/TRBV3-2 . . CASSQDRRGSSYEQYF TGTGCCAGCAGCCAAGATCGGCGGGGTAGCTCCTACGAGCAGTACTTC
TRBJ1-3 TRBV7-9 . . CASSLSFRDSGGSGNTIYF TGTGCCAGCAGCTTGAGCTTCCGGGACTCCGGCGGCTCTGGAAACACCATATATTTT
TRBJ1-2 TRBV15 . . CATSRSGVGLYTF TGTGCCACCAGCAGATCGGGTGTTGGACTCTACACCTTC
TRBJ2-3 TRBV11-2 . TRBD2 CASSQGLAGADTQYF TGTGCCAGCAGCCAGGGGCTAGCGGGAGCGGATACGCAGTATTTT
TRBJ1-5 TRBV2 few . CASSVSGRINQPQHF TGTGCCAGCAGTGTTAGCGGGAGGATCAATCAGCCCCAGCATTTT
TRBJ2-5 TRBV30 once . CAWRSGQGGRETQYF TGTGCCTGGAGATCGGGCCAGGGGGGGCGAGAGACCCAGTACTTC
TRBJ1-3 TRBV5-4 . . CASSPGQSSGNTIYF TGTGCCAGCAGCCCCGGACAGAGCTCTGGAAACACCATATATTTT
TRBJ1-3 TRBV5-1 . . CASSLGLGGSGNTIYF TGCGCCAGCAGCTTGGGTCTGGGGGGCTCTGGAAACACCATATATTTT
TRBJ1-6 TRBV30 . . CAWSPPTPRGGSPLHF TGTGCCTGGAGTCCTCCGACCCCCAGGGGTGGTTCACCCCTCCACTTT
TRBJ2-7 TRBV14 . . CASSQGLTYEQYF TGTGCCAGCAGCCAAGGTCTGACCTACGAGCAGTACTTC
TRBJ2-1 TRBV10-2 . . CASSDQGYEQFF TGCGCCAGCAGTGACCAGGGGTATGAGCAGTTCTTC
TRBJ2-5 TRBV6-2/TRBV6-3 . TRBD2 CASSYYPTSAQETQYF TGTGCCAGCAGTTACTACCCGACTAGCGCACAAGAGACCCAGTACTTC
TRBJ1-2 TRBV30 medium-sized TRBD1 CAWSLQGKGSNYGYTF TGTGCCTGGAGCCTACAGGGGAAGGGGAGTAACTATGGCTACACCTTC
TRBJ1-2 TRBV29-1 . TRBD1 CGSTTGGDYTF TGCGGAAGTACCACAGGGGGTGACTACACCTTC
TRBJ2-2 TRBV27 once TRBD2 CASSAQRTSGRTGELFF TGTGCCAGCAGCGCTCAAAGGACTAGCGGGAGAACCGGGGAGCTGTTTTTT
TRBJ2-2 TRBV6-4 few . CASSAGSGETGELFF TGTGCCAGCAGTGCGGGTAGCGGCGAGACCGGGGAGCTGTTTTTT
TRBJ1-6 TRBV1 once . CTSSPQGAVRSPLHF TGCACCAGCAGCCCCCAGGGTGCGGTTCGATCACCCCTCCACTTT
TRBJ2-3 TRBV27 . . CASSLASTDTQYF TGTGCCAGCAGTTTAGCTAGCACAGATACGCAGTATTTT
TRBJ2-5 TRBV6-4 . . CASSEGSGGAQYF TGTGCCAGCAGTGAAGGGTCTGGTGGGGCCCAGTACTTC
TRBJ1-4 TRBV30 . . CAWSEGQGNEKLFF TGTGCCTGGAGTGAGGGGCAGGGGAATGAAAAACTGTTTTTT
TRBJ2-5 TRBV24-1 . . CATSDLTPNRETQYF TGTGCCACCAGTGATTTAACCCCGAACAGGGAGACCCAGTACTTC
TRBJ1-1 TRBV28 . . CASSFDWGQLGNTEAFF TGTGCCAGCAGTTTTGATTGGGGGCAGTTGGGGAACACTGAAGCTTTCTTT
TRBJ1-2 TRBV4-3 . . CASSQDGGAQYGYTF TGCGCCAGCAGCCAAGATGGCGGGGCGCAGTATGGCTACACCTTC
TRBJ1-4 TRBV5-6 . TRBD1 CASSTQQGVGEKLFF TGTGCCAGCAGCACACAACAGGGGGTTGGGGAAAAACTGTTTTTT
TRBJ1-2 TRBV3-1/TRBV3-2 . . CASSHPLGDGYTF TGTGCCAGCAGCCATCCCTTGGGGGATGGCTACACCTTC
TRBJ1-2 TRBV6-1 once . CASSEVHGTTYGYTF TGTGCCAGCAGTGAAGTTCACGGCACGACCTATGGCTACACCTTC
TRBJ2-7 TRBV28 . . CASSPQQGLLSYEQYF TGTGCCAGCAGTCCTCAACAGGGACTGCTATCCTACGAGCAGTACTTC
TRBJ2-1 TRBV10-1 . . CASSGQGGGFNNEQFF TGCGCCAGCAGTGGACAGGGTGGGGGGTTTAACAATGAGCAGTTCTTC
TRBJ2-1 TRBV7-2 . . CASSLEATVGEQFF TGTGCCAGCAGCTTAGAGGCCACGGTGGGTGAGCAGTTCTTC
TRBJ2-3 TRBV5-1 . . CASKEGRRDGARRAYTQYF TGCGCCAGCAAGGAAGGACGCAGGGACGGTGCTAGGAGGGCCTATACGCAGTATTTT
TRBJ1-5 TRBV19 . TRBD1 CASIEAGGGNQPQHF TGTGCCAGTATCGAGGCAGGGGGCGGCAATCAGCCCCAGCATTTT
TRBJ2-1 TRBV29-1 . . CSVVPGTVYNEQFF TGCAGCGTGGTCCCCGGGACCGTGTACAATGAGCAGTTCTTC
TRBJ1-4 TRBV5-4 . . CASSFPESLFF TGTGCCAGCAGCTTTCCCGAATCCCTGTTTTTT
TRBJ1-2 TRBV6-1 . . CASSEVGGGGYTF TGTGCCAGCAGTGAAGTCGGGGGAGGTGGCTACACCTTC
TRBJ2-2 TRBV6-5 . . CASSYGTGELFF TGTGCCAGCAGTTACGGCACCGGGGAGCTGTTTTTT
TRBJ1-2 TRBV5-1 . . CASSLDGEEGYGYTF TGCGCCAGCAGCTTGGACGGGGAAGAGGGGTATGGCTACACCTTC
TRBJ2-7 TRBV7-9 . . CASSFPAYEQYF TGTGCCAGCAGCTTCCCCGCCTACGAGCAGTACTTC
TRBJ2-5 TRBV14 . TRBD2 CASNLGGGAAETQYF TGTGCCAGCAACCTGGGCGGGGGGGCTGCGGAGACCCAGTACTTC
TRBJ1-1 TRBV29-1 . . CSGKPGLSTEAFF TGCAGCGGGAAGCCAGGGTTGAGTACTGAAGCTTTCTTT
TRBJ2-7 TRBV7-9 . TRBD2 CASSPPFLGGIYEQYF TGTGCCAGCAGCCCCCCTTTTCTCGGGGGGATCTACGAGCAGTACTTC